This T cell receptor (beta chain) was found in a study of blood T cell repertoires in COVID-19. For the study at large: The study drew acute and convalescent COVID-19 samples from the United States, Italy and Spain. PBMCs, B-cell-depleted T cells, or T cells were the source of the cDNA or gDNA that made up the material.

Trimming removed 5 bases at V and 4 bases at J, with 18 bases between. The CDR3 loop spans 16 amino acids. Germline V gives CDR1 SGHTA, CDR2 FQGTGA. Per the original data handling: Researchers report that nucleated cell counts were estimated from reference gene primer amplification. Some clones are missing from TCRdb's copy, which holds only in-frame ones; the method was immunoSEQ multiplex PCR. The V and J calls and clone size come from that table; D and trimming were worked out from the DNA. The sample records over 130,000 clones, 70% to 80% being singletons. This clone showed up just a few times. The sequence was collected from a woman aged 50 to 65 with active or convalescent COVID-19. The sample comprised peripheral blood. The chain combines TRBV7-3 with TRBJ1-3; a possible D gene is TRBD1 (5 bases). CDR3 in DNA: TGTGCCAGCAGCCCAAGCGGGGGATCGTCCGGAAACACCATATATTTT. Protein product: CASSPSGGSSGNTIYF.